The 27 T cell receptor beta chains presented below share a single source sample, sequenced in a study of breast tumors, draining lymph nodes, adjacent tissues. Samples came from axillary lymph nodes draining the breast cancer. Using its own MiXCR run on the multiplex PCR reads, TCRdb lists one record per CDR3 protein. This sample has roughly 220,000 distinct CDR3 sequences, with nearly 35% found just once. The specimen sequenced was axillary lymph node tissue. The source of these receptors is a female donor with breast cancer. Some clones in this sample may be carry-over from other donors' samples.

The table lists this clonotype with many counts. CDR3 DNA: TGTGCCAGCAGCTTAGAGGGATTGGGAAAACTGTTTTTT. This gives the protein CASSLEGLGKLFF. The rearrangement joins TRBV7-9 to TRBJ1-4; D gene unclear. Germline V lookup: CDR1 SEHNR, CDR2 FQNEAQ (reference sequence). Trimming shortened V by 1 base and J by 10 bases, and 10 bases separated the two germline ends. CDR3 length: 13 residues.

This clonotype was detected many times. The chain employs TRBV10-3 and TRBJ2-7; 12 bases match TRBD1. V shed 10 bases, J shed 5 bases, and the junction held 12 bases outside the gene matches. CDR3 size: 15 residues. In germline, CDR1 is ENHRY, CDR2 SYGVKD. The DNA of the CDR3 is TGTGCCACCAGGTACTCCGGGACAGGGGGCCACGAGCAGTACTTC. It translates to CATRYSGTGGHEQYF.

Turning to this clonotype: Since no conserved phenylalanine or tryptophan closes the CDR3, a read error is the likely cause. The chain has TRBV9 and TRBJ1-1; D is unresolved. The length of the CDR3 is 15 residues. Germline V gene data show CDR1 as SGDLS and CDR2 as YYNGEE. V lost 4 bases, J lost 1 base, and 14 bases lay in between. Here the CDR3 reads CASSPRPTENTEAFV. The DNA for the CDR3 is TGTGCCAGCAGCCCCCGACCCACAGAGAACACTGAAGCTTTCGTT.

This clonotype was recorded many times. The chain employs TRBV6-1 and TRBJ2-2; the D is unclear. Germline V gene sequence: CDR1 MNHNS, CDR2 SASEGT. With 5 bases removed from V and 7 bases from J, the gap between germline ends came to 5 bases. CDR3 size: 11 residues. Written as DNA, the CDR3 is TGTGCCAGCAGTACGCTCGGGGAGCTGTTTTTT. It yields the protein CASSTLGELFF.

This clonotype was observed at least ten times. This rearrangement joins TRBV19 to TRBJ2-5, with TRBD2 matching over 10 bases. The CDR3 has 17 amino acids. V lost 1 base and J lost 1; bases outside the gene matches: 6. The germline gives CDR1 LNHDA, CDR2 SQIVND (reference sequence). The CDR3, as DNA: TGTGCCAGTAGTATAGGGGTTAGCGGGGGGTTCCAAGAGACCCAGTACTTC. This encodes CASSIGVSGGFQETQYF.

Many counts were recorded for this clonotype. V and J are TRBV29-1 and TRBJ2-3; 7 nucleotides agree with TRBD2. The CDR3 runs to 15 residues. After removal of 6 bases from V and 0 bases from J, the junction contained 9 bases not matched to a gene. CDR1 SQVTM and CDR2 ANQGSEA come from the germline V gene. For the CDR3, the DNA is TGCAGCGTCGCAAGCGGGACCGTCAGCACAGATACGCAGTATTTT. Translation: CSVASGTVSTDTQYF.

CDR3 loop: CASSPGSGDEKLFF. Here the CDR3 DNA reads TGTGCCAGCAGCCCAGGGTCCGGGGACGAAAAACTGTTTTTT. J is TRBJ1-4 and V is TRBV7-2, with a weak D call TRBD1 (5 bases). Trimming removed 5 bases from V and 8 bases from J, with 15 bases in between. CDR3 size: 14 residues. Germline V gives CDR1 SGHTA, CDR2 FQGNSA. Together with reference TRBV7-2 and TRBJ1-4, the CDR3 gives the full variable domain: GAGVSQSPSNKVTEKGKDVELRCDPISGHTALYWYRQSLGQGLEFLIYFQGNSAPDKSGLPSDRFSAERTGGSVSTLTIQRTQQEDSAVYLCASSPGSGDEKLFFGSGTQLSVL.

The chain links TRBV6-1 to TRBJ1-6; maybe TRBD1 (5 bases). The germline V gene encodes CDR1 MNHNS and CDR2 SASEGT. Trimming pared 4 bases from V and 15 bases from J, leaving 22 bases between. This CDR3 is 15 amino acids long. The chain's CDR3 is CASSALWALGPFLHF. The CDR3 coding sequence is TGTGCCAGCAGTGCCCTATGGGCACTGGGGCCCTTCCTCCACTTT.

This clonotype occurred many times. This sequence joins TRBV10-3 and TRBJ1-4; D may be TRBD1 (5 bases). The CDR3 spans 15 residues. CDR1 and CDR2 (germline): ENHRY, SYGVKD. V lost 6 bases and J lost 1, with 12 bases in between. CDR3 sequence (DNA): TGTGCCATCAGGGACCCGACAGAAACTAATGAAAAACTGTTTTTT. Translation gives CAIRDPTETNEKLFF.

There are many counts of this clonotype. This CDR3 is CSASGGAGQPQHF. The CDR3 nucleotides are TGCAGTGCTAGCGGGGGGGCAGGGCAGCCCCAGCATTTT. This chain joins TRBV20-1 and TRBJ1-5; D might be TRBD1 (6 bases). V lost 3 bases to trimming and J lost 7 bases, with 13 bases between them. From germline, CDR1 is DFQATT and CDR2 SNEGSKA (reference sequence). The CDR3 is 13 amino acids.

This CDR3 reads CASKDGYNEQFF. The CDR3 region has the DNA TGTGCCAGCAAAGACGGCTACAATGAGCAGTTCTTC. J is TRBJ2-1 and V is TRBV6-2 or TRBV6-3; no clear D gene. Trimming took 7 bases from V and 3 from J, leaving 7 bases between them. CDR1 and CDR2 from the germline V gene are MNHEY and SVGEGT. This CDR3 has 12 amino acids.

This clonotype appeared a few times. This chain links TRBV3-1 with TRBJ2-5; D is uncertain. Germline V gene data show CDR1 as LGHDT and CDR2 as YNNKEL (reference sequence). This CDR3 region has 15 residues. V was pared by 1 base and J by 2 bases, with 11 bases between. The CDR3 is CASSQVLGMQETQYF. As DNA, the CDR3 is TGTGCCAGCAGCCAAGTATTAGGGATGCAAGAGACCCAGTACTTC.

This clonotype was counted at least ten times. The genes are TRBV7-6 and TRBJ2-2, with D maybe TRBD2 (6 bases). CDR3 size: 16 residues. V gave up 5 bases and J gave up 5 bases, with 18 bases separating them. Germline lookup yields CDR1 SGHVS and CDR2 FNYEAQ. The CDR3 nucleotides are TGTGCCAGCAGCGGTGACGGAGGGTTGCGAACCGGGGAGCTGTTTTTT. Protein product: CASSGDGGLRTGELFF. The whole variable domain, filled in from reference TRBV7-6 and TRBJ2-2, reads GAGVSQSPRYKVTKRGQDVALRCDPISGHVSLYWYRQALGQGPEFLTYFNYEAQQDKSGLPNDRFSAERPEGSISTLTIQRTEQRDSAMYRCASSGDGGLRTGELFFGEGSRLTVL.

This clonotype occurred many times. The V call is TRBV20-1, the J call TRBJ1-2; perhaps TRBD1 as D (6 bases). There are 16 residues in the CDR3. The ends were cut back, 0 bases at V and 1 base at J, with 15 bases in the middle. Germline CDR1 is DFQATT and CDR2 is SNEGSKA (reference sequence). The CDR3 region is CSARDSRTAFNYGYTF. DNA of the CDR3: TGCAGTGCTAGAGATTCCCGGACAGCCTTTAACTATGGCTACACCTTC.

This clonotype appeared many times. J is TRBJ2-7 and V is TRBV29-1; 10 bases map to TRBD1. The CDR3 is 13 amino acids. The V gene end was trimmed by 6 bases and the J gene end by 7 bases; junction bases not matched to a gene: 9. CDR1 SQVTM and CDR2 ANQGSEA come from the germline V gene. The CDR3 spells CSVSRDRGREQYF. CDR3 nucleotide sequence: TGCAGCGTATCAAGGGACAGGGGACGGGAGCAGTACTTC.

The chain combines TRBV5-1 with TRBJ2-1; 7 bases are shared with TRBD1. The length of the CDR3 is 16 residues. Germline lookup yields CDR1 SGHRS and CDR2 YFSETQ. The V and J ends lost 4 bases and 8 bases, in that order; junction bases with no gene match: 15. The CDR3, as DNA: TGCGCCAGCAGCCACGATCCGGGGAACAGGGGTGATGAGCAGTTCTTC. Translated: CASSHDPGNRGDEQFF.

The table lists this clonotype with a few counts. V is TRBV10-1 and J is TRBJ2-2, with a weak D call TRBD1 (6 bases). CDR3 size: 14 residues. Trimming left V 7 bases short and J 2 bases short, with 11 bases between. The germline V gene has CDR1 WNHNN and CDR2 SYGVQD (reference sequence). DNA of the CDR3: TGCGCCAGCAAAGAGGGACAAAACACCGGGGAGCTGTTTTTT. This sequence encodes CASKEGQNTGELFF.

There are many counts of this clonotype. The chain employs TRBV6-1 and TRBJ2-3; 7 bases line up with TRBD2. CDR1 and CDR2 from the germline V gene are MNHNS and SASEGT. The CDR3 spans 14 residues. V shed 6 bases, J shed 6 bases, and the junction held 9 bases outside the gene matches. The CDR3: CASSGQRGFDTQYF. Here the CDR3 DNA reads TGTGCCAGCAGCGGGCAGCGGGGCTTCGATACGCAGTATTTT.

The table lists this clonotype with many counts. The genes are TRBV19 and TRBJ1-5, with D maybe TRBD1 (5 bases). This CDR3 is 14 amino acids long. Trimming stripped 5 bases from V and 6 bases from J, with 14 bases between. CDR1 is LNHDA and CDR2 is SQIVND in the germline V gene (reference sequence). The CDR3 sequence: CASSRGTRAQPQHF. The CDR3 DNA sequence: TGTGCCAGTAGTCGCGGGACCCGAGCTCAGCCCCAGCATTTT.

This clonotype was seen more than once but under ten times. This chain connects TRBV9 to TRBJ2-1; 12 nucleotides agree with TRBD2. There are 17 residues in the CDR3. V was clipped by 4 bases and J by 8 bases; unmatched bases: 13. Germline assignment: CDR1 SGDLS and CDR2 YYNGEE. The DNA of the CDR3 is TGTGCCAGCAGCCACTCCCTAAGGACTAGCGGGATCTATGAGCAGTTCTTC. Residues: CASSHSLRTSGIYEQFF. The whole variable domain, remainder taken from reference TRBV9 and TRBJ2-1, is DSGVTQTPKHLITATGQRVTLRCSPRSGDLSVYWYQQSLDQGLQFLIQYYNGEERAKGNILERFSAQQFPDLHSELNLSSLELGDSALYFCASSHSLRTSGIYEQFFGPGTRLTVL.

This clonotype has at least ten counts. V and J are TRBV2 and TRBJ2-1; 9 nucleotides agree with TRBD2. With V trimmed by 5 bases and J by 15 bases, 14 bases remained unmatched. Germline V gene sequence: CDR1 SNHLY, CDR2 FYNNEI. This CDR3 has 14 amino acids. CDR3 loop: CASSPSSGNSRPFF. CDR3 bases: TGTGCCAGCAGTCCCTCTAGCGGGAATAGTCGGCCGTTCTTC.

This clonotype was detected ten times or more. The chain joins TRBV19 to TRBJ2-1; 13 nucleotides agree with TRBD2. V shed 6 bases and J 2 bases; nucleotides not matched to a gene: 13. The CDR3 consists of 19 residues. Per the germline V gene, CDR1 is LNHDA and CDR2 is SQIVND (reference sequence). The CDR3 sequence is CASSYSGTSGVLPYNEQFF. The CDR3 coding sequence is TGTGCCAGTAGCTACTCCGGGACTAGCGGGGTATTACCCTACAATGAGCAGTTCTTC.

This clonotype was observed at least ten times. This sequence joins TRBV6-5 and TRBJ2-7; weak D call: TRBD2 (6 bases). Germline V gene sequence: CDR1 MNHEY, CDR2 SVGAGI. V was pared by 6 bases and J by 4 bases, with 16 bases between. This CDR3 spans 14 amino acids. The CDR3 loop is CASRATGLIYEQYF. Written as DNA, the CDR3 is TGTGCCAGCAGAGCGACGGGACTGATTTACGAGCAGTACTTC.

As for this clonotype: A much more abundant neighbour one base away suggests this may be a read error. CDR3 coding DNA: TGTGCCAGCAGTCACTCGACTAGCGCTTCTTTCTCCTACGAGCAGTACTTC. Protein product: CASSHSTSASFSYEQYF. The chain joins TRBV6-5 to TRBJ2-7; TRBD2 aligns across 8 bases. This CDR3 comprises 17 residues. Germline V CDR1 and CDR2: MNHEY, SVGAGI.

At least ten counts were recorded for this clonotype. This chain connects TRBV2 to TRBJ2-4; perhaps TRBD2 as D (5 bases). V shed 4 bases and J shed 6 bases, with 13 bases lying between them. The CDR3 is 14 amino acids. Germline loops: CDR1 SNHLY, CDR2 FYNNEI. The DNA for the CDR3 is TGTGCCAGCAGTGCCGGGAAGATACGAAACATTCAGTACTTC. Amino acid sequence: CASSAGKIRNIQYF.

About this clonotype: The final CDR3 position lacks the conserved phenylalanine or tryptophan, pointing to a likely read error. The DNA is left out, because the CDR3 cannot be placed on it with certainty; the CDR3 is given as TCRdb lists it. This chain connects TRBV10-2 to TRBJ1-6; the table's D gene call, TRBD1, was not cross checked with the DNA. Including both end residues, the CDR3 is 15 amino acids long. The germline V gene has CDR1 WSHSY and CDR2 SAAADI. The CDR3 loop is CASSPTPGHKSPLHL.

This clonotype showed up just a few times. The rearrangement links TRBV20-1 to TRBJ2-7; 8 bases are shared with TRBD2. CDR3 size: 12 residues. Germline V gene data show CDR1 as DFQATT and CDR2 as SNEGSKA (reference sequence). J gave up 3 bases and V 2 bases, and 0 bases lay outside the gene matches. Here the CDR3 DNA reads TGCAGTGCTAGAACTAGCGGCTACGAGCAGTACTTC. This encodes CSARTSGYEQYF.